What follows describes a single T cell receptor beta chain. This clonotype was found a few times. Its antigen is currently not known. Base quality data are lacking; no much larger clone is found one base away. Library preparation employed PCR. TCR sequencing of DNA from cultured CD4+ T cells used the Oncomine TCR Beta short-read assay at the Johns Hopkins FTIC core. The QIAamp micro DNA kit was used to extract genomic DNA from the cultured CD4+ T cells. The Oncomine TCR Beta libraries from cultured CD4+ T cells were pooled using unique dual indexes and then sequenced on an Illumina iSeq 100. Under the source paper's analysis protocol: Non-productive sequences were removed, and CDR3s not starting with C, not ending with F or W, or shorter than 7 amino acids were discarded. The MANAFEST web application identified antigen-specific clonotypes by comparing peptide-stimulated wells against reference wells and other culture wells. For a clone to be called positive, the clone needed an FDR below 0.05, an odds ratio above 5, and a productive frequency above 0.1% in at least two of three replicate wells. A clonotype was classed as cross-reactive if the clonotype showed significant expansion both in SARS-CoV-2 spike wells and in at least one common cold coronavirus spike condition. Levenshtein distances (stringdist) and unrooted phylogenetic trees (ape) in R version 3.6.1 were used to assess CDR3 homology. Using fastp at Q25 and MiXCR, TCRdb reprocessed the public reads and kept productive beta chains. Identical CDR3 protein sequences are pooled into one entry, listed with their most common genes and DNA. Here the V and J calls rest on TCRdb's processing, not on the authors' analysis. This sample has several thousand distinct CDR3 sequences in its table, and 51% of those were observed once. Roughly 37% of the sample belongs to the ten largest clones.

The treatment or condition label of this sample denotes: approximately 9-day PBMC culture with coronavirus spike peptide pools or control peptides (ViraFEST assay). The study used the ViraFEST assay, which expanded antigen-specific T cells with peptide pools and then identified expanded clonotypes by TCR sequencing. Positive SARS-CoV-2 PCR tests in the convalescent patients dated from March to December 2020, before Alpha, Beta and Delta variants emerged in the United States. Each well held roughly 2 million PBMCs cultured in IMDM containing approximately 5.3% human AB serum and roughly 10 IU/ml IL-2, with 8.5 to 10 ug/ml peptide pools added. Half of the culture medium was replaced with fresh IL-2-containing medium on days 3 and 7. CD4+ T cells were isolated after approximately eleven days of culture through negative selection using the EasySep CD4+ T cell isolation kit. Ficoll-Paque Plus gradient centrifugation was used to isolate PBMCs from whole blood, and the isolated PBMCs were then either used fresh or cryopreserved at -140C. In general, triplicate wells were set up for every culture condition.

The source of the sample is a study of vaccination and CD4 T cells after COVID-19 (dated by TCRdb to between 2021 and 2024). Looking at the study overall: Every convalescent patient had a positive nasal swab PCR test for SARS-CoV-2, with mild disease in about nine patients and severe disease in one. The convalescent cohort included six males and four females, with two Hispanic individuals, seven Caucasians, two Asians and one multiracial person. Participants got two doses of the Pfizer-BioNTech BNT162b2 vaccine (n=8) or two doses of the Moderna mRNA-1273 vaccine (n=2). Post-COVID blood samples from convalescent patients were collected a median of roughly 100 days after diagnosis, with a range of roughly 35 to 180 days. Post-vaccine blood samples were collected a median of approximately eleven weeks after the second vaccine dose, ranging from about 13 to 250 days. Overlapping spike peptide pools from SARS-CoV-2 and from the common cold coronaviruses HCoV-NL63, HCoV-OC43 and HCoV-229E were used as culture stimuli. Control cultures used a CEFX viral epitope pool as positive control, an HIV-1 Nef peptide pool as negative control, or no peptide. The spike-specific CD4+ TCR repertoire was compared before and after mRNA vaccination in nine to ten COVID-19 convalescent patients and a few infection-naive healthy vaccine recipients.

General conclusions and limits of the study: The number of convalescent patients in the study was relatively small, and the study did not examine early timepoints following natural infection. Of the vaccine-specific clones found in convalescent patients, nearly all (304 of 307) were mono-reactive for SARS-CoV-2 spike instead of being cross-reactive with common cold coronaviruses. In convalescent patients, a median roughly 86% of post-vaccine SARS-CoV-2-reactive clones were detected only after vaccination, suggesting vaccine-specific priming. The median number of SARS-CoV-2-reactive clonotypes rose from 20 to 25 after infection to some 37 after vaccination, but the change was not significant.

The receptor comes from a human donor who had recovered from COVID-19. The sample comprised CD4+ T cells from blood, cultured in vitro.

The DNA sequence is TGCGCCAGCAGCTTGATCGGACAGACCTACGAGCAGTACTTC. The resulting protein is CASSLIGQTYEQYF. The V and J segments used are TRBV5-1 and TRBJ2-7; the D gene is possibly TRBD1, with 6 bases matching. The CDR3 starts with the cysteine, ends with the phenylalanine, and has 14 residues. Only the CDR3 DNA stays, 42 bases, in frame from base 1. Looking up the germline V gene yields CDR1 SGHRS and CDR2 YFSETQ. V is reduced by 1 base and J by 2 bases, leaving a spacing of 10 bases between them. Extended through the reference TRBV5-1 and TRBJ2-7 proteins, this CDR3 yields the full variable domain: KAGVTQTPRYLIKTRGQQVTLSCSPISGHRSVSWYQQTPGQGLQFLFEYFSETQRNKGNFPGRFSGRQFSNSRSEMNVSTLELGDSALYLCASSLIGQTYEQYFGPGTRLTVT.